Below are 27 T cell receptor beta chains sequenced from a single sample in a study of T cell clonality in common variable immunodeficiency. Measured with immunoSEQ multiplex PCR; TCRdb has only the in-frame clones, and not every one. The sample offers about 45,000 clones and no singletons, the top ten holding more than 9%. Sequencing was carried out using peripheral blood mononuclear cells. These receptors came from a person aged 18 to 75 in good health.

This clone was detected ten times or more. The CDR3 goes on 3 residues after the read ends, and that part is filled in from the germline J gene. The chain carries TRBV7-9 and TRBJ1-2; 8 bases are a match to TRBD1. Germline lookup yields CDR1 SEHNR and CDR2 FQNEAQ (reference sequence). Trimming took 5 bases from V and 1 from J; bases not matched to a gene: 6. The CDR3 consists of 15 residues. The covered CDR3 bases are TGTGCCAGCAGCGCCGGGACAGGCTATAACTATGGC. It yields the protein CASSAGTGYNYG. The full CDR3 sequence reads CASSAGTGYNYGYTF. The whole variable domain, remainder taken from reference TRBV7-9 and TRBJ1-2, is DTGVSQNPRHKITKRGQNVTFRCDPISEHNRLYWYRQTLGQGPEFLTYFQNEAQLEKSRLLSDRFSAERPKGSFSTLEIQRTEQGDSAMYLCASSAGTGYNYGYTFGSGTRLTVV.

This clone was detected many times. The sequenced CDR3 bases are TGCAGTGCTACCGCTAGATATAGCAATCAGCCC. It yields the protein CSATARYSNQP. The whole CDR3 protein is CSATARYSNQPQHF. This chain uses TRBV20-1 with TRBJ1-5, with unresolved D. The CDR3 end falls 3 residues outside the read, so it is completed with the germline J gene. There are 14 residues in the CDR3. Germline loops: CDR1 DFQATT, CDR2 SNEGSKA (reference sequence). The ends were cut back, 4 bases at V and 0 bases at J, with 10 bases in the middle.

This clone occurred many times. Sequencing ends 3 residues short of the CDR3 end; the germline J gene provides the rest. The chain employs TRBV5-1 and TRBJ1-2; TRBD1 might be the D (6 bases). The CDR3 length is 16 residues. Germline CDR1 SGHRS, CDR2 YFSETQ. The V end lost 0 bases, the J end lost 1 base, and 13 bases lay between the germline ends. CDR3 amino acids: CASSLGNRDRNYGYTF. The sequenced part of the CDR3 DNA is TGCGCCAGCAGCTTGGGGAACAGGGACCGTAACTATGGC.

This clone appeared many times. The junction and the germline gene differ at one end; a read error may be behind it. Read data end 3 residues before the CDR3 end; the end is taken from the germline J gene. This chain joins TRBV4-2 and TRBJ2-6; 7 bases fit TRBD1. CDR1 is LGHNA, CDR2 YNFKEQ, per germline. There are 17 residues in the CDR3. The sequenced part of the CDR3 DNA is TGCGCCAGCAGCCAGGGGGACAGTTCCTCTGGGGCCAACGTC. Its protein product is CASSQGDSSSGANV. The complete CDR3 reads CASSQGDSSSGANVLTF.

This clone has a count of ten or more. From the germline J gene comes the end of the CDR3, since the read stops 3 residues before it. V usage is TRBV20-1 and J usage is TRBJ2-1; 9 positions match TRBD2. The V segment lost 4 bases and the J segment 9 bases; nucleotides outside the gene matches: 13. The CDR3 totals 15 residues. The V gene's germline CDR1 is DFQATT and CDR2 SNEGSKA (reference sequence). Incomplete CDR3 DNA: TGCAGTGCTAAGACTAGCGGAGCGGCCCAAGGTGAG. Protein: CSAKTSGAAQGE. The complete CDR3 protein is CSAKTSGAAQGEQFF.

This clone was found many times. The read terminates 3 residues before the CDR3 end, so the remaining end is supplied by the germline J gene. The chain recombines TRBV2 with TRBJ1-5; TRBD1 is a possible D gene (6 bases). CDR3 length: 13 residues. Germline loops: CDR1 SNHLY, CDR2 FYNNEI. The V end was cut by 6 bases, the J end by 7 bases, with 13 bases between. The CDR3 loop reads CASRDSTGQPQHF. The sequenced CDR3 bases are TGTGCCAGCAGGGACAGCACAGGGCAGCCC. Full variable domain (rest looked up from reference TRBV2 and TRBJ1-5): EPEVTQTPSHQVTQMGQEVILRCVPISNHLYFYWYRQILGQKVEFLVSFYNNEISEKSEIFDDQFSVERPDGSNFTLKIRSTKLEDSAMYFCASRDSTGQPQHFGDGTRLSIL.

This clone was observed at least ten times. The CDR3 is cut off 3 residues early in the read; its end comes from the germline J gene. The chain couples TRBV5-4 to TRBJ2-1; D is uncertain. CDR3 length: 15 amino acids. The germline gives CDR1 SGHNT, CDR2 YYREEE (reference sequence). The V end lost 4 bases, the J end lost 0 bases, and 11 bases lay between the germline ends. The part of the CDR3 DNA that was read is TGTGCCAGCAGCCCCTCGCTATCCTCCTACAATGAG. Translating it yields CASSPSLSSYNE. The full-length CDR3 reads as CASSPSLSSYNEQFF.

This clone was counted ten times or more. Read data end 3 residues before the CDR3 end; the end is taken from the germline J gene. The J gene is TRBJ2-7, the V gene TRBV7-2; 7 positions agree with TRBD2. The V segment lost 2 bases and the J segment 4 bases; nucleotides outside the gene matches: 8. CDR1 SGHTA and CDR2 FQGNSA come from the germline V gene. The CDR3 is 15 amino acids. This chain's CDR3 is CASSLIESSGYEQYF. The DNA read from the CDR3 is TGTGCCAGCAGCTTAATCGAGAGTAGCGGGTACGAG.

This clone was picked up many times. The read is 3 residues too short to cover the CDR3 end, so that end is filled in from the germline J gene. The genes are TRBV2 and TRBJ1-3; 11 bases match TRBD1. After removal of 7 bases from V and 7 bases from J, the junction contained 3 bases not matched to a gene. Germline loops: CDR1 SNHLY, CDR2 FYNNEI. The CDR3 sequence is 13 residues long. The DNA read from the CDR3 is TGTGCCAGCACAAGGGACAGGGGGAACACC. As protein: CASTRDRGNT. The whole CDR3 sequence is CASTRDRGNTIYF.

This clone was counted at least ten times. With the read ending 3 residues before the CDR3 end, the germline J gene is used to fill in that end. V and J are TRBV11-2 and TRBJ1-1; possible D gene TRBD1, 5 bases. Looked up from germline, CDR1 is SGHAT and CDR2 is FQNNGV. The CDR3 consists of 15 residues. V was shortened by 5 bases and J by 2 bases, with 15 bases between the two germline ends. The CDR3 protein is CASSPLEGPNTEAFF. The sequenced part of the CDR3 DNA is TGTGCCAGCAGCCCCCTCGAGGGGCCAAACACTGAA.

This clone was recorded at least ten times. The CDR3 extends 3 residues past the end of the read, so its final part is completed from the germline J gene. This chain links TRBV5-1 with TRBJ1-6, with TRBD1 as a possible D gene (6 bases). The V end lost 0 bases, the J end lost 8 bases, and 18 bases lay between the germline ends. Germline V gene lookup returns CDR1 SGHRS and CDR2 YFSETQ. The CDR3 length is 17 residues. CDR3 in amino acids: CASSLGTVSLKDSPLHF. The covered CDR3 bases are TGCGCCAGCAGCTTGGGGACAGTAAGTCTGAAAGATTCACCC.

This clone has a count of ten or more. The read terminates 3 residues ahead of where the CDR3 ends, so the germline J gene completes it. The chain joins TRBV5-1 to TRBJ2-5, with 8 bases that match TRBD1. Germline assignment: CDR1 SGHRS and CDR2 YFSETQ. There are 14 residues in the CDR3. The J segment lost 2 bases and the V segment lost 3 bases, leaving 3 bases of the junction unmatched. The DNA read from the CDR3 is TGCGCCAGCAGCTACGGACAGGGACAAGAGACC. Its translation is CASSYGQGQET. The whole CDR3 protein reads CASSYGQGQETQYF. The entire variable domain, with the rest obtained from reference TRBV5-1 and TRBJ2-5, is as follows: KAGVTQTPRYLIKTRGQQVTLSCSPISGHRSVSWYQQTPGQGLQFLFEYFSETQRNKGNFPGRFSGRQFSNSRSEMNVSTLELGDSALYLCASSYGQGQETQYFGPGTRLLVL.

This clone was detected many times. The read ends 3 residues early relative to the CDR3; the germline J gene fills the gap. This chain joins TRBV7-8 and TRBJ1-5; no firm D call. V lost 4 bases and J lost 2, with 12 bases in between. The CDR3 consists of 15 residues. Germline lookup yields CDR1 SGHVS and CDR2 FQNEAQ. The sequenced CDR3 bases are TGTGCCAGCAGCTCGACCCGGCAGGGCAATCAGCCC. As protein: CASSSTRQGNQP. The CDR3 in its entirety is CASSSTRQGNQPQHF.

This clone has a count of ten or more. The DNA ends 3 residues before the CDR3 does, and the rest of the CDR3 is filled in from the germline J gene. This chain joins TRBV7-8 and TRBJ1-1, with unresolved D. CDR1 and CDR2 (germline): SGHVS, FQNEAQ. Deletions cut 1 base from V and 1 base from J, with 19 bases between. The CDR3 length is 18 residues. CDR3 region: CASSLGWGPLLGNTEAFF. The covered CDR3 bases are TGTGCCAGCAGCTTAGGGTGGGGTCCCCTACTAGGGAACACTGAA.

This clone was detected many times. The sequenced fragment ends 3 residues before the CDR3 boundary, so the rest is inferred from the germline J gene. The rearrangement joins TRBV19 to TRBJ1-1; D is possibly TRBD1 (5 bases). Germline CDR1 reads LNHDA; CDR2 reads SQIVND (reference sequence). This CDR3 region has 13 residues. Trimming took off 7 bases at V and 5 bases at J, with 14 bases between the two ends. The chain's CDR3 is CASTLQGRTEAFF. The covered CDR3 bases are TGTGCCAGTACGTTGCAGGGTCGGACTGAA.

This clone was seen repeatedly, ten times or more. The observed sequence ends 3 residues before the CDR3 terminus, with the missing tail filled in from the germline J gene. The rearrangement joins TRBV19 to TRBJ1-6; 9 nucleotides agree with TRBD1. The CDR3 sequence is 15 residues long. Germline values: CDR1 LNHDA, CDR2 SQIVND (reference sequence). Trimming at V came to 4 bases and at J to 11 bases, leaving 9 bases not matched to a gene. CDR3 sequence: CASSNRDRVPPPLHF. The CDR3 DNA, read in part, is TGTGCCAGTAGTAACCGGGACAGGGTACCTCCACCC.

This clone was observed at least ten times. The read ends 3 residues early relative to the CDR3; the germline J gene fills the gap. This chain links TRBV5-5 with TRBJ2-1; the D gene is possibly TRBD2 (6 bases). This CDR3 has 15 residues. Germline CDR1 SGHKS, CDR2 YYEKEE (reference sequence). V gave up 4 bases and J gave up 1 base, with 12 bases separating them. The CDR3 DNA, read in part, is TGTGCCAGCAGCCCCGGCGGGGTTTCCTACAATGAG. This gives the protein CASSPGGVSYNE. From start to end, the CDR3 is CASSPGGVSYNEQFF.

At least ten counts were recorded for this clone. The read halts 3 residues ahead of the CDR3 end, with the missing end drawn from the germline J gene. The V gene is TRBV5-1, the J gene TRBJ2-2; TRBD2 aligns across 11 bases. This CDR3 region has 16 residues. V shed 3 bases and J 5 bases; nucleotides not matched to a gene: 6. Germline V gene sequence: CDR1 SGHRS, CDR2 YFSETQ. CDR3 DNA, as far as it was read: TGCGCCAGCAGCTCCCTAGCGGGGGGAAATACCGGGGAG. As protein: CASSSLAGGNTGE. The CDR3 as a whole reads CASSSLAGGNTGELFF.

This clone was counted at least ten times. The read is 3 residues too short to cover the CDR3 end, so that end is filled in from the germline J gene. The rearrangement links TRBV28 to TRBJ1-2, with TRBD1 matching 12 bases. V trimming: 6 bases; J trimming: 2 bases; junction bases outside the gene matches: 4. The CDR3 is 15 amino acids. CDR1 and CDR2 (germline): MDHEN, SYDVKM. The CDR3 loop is CASRGQGAPNYGYTF. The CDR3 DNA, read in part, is TGTGCCAGCAGGGGACAGGGGGCTCCGAACTATGGC.

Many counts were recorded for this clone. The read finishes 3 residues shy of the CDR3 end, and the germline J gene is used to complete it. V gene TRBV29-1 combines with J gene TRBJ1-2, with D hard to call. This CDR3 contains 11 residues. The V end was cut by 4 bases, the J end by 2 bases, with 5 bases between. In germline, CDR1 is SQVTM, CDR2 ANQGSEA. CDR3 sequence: CSVGRNYGYTF. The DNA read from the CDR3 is TGCAGCGTTGGCCGGAACTATGGC.

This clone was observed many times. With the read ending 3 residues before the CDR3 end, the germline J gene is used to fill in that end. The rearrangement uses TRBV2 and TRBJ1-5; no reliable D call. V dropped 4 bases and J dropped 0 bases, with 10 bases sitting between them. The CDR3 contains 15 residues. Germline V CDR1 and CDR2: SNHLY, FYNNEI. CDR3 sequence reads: CASSVSGYSNQPQHF. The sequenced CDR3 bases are TGTGCCAGCAGTGTATCGGGGTATAGCAATCAGCCC. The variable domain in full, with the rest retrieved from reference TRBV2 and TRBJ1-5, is EPEVTQTPSHQVTQMGQEVILRCVPISNHLYFYWYRQILGQKVEFLVSFYNNEISEKSEIFDDQFSVERPDGSNFTLKIRSTKLEDSAMYFCASSVSGYSNQPQHFGDGTRLSIL.

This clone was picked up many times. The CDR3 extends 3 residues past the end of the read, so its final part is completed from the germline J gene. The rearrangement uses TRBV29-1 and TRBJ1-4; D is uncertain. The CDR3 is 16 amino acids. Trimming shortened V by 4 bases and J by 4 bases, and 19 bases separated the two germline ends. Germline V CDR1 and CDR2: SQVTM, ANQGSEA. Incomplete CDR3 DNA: TGCAGCGTTGCCGGCGGCCCCGGCATTGGTAATGAAAAA. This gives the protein CSVAGGPGIGNEK. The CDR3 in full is CSVAGGPGIGNEKLFF.

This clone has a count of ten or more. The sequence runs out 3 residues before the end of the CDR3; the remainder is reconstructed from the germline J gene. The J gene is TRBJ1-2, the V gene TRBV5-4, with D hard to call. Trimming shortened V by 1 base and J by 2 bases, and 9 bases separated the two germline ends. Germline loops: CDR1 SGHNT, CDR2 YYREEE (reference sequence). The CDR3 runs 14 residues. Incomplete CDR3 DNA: TGTGCCAGCAGCTTGTGGGCGGGGAACTATGGC. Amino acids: CASSLWAGNYG. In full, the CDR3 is CASSLWAGNYGYTF.

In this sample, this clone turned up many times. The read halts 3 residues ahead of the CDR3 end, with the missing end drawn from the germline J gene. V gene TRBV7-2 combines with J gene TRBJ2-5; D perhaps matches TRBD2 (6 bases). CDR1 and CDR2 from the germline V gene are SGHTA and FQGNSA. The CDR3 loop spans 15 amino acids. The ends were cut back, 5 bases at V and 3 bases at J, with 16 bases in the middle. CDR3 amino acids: CASSRPGLLKETQYF. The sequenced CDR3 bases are TGTGCCAGCAGCCGACCGGGACTCCTTAAAGAGACC.

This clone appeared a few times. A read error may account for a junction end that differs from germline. This CDR3 reads CACRATVNQPQHF. Incomplete CDR3 DNA: TGTGCCTGCAGAGCGACGGTCAATCAGCCC. The chain carries TRBV2 and TRBJ1-5; D uncertain. The read falls 3 residues short of the CDR3 end, and the missing part is taken from the germline J gene. This CDR3 contains 13 residues. CDR1 SNHLY and CDR2 FYNNEI come from the germline V gene.

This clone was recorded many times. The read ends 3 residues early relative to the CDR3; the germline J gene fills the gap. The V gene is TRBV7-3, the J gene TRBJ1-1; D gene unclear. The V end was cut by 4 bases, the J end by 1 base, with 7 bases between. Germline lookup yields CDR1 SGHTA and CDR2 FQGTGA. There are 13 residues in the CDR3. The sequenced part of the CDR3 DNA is TGTGCCAGCAGCTCCAGACAGAACACTGAA. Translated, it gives CASSSRQNTE. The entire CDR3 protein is CASSSRQNTEAFF. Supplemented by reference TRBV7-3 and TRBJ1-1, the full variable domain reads GAGVSQTPSNKVTEKGKYVELRCDPISGHTALYWYRQSLGQGPEFLIYFQGTGAADDSGLPNDRFFAVRPEGSVSTLKIQRTERGDSAVYLCASSSRQNTEAFFGQGTRLTVV.

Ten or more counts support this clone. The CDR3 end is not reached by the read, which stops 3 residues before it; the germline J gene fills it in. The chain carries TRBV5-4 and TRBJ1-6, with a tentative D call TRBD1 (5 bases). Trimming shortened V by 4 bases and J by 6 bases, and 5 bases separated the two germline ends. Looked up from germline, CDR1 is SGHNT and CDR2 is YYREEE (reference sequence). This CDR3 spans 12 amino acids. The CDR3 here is CASSGANSPLHF. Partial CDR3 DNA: TGTGCCAGCAGCGGGGCTAATTCACCC.